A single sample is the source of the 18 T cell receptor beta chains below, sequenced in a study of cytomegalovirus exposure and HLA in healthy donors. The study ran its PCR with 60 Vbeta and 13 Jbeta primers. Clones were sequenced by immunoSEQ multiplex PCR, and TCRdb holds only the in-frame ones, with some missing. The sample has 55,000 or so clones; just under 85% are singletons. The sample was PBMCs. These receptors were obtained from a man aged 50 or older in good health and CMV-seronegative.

CDR3 loop: CASSQGQGSQPQHF. Written as DNA, the CDR3 is TGTGCCAGCTCACAGGGACAGGGGAGTCAGCCCCAGCATTTT. This sequence joins TRBV18 and TRBJ1-5, with 10 bases fitting TRBD1. The germline CDR1 and CDR2 sequences are KGHSH and LQKENI. The trim removed 4 bases at V and 6 bases at J, leaving 3 bases unmatched. CDR3 length equals 14 residues.

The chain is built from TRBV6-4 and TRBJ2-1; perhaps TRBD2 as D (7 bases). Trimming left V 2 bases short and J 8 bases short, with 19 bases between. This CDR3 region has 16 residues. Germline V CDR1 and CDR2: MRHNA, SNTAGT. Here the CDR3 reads CASSDHWGGGVDEQFF. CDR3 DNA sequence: TGTGCCAGCAGTGACCACTGGGGCGGGGGCGTCGATGAGCAGTTCTTC.

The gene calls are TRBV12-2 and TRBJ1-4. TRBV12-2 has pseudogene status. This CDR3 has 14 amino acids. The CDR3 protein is CASRPVATNEKLFF. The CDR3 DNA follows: TGTGCAAGTCGCCCCGTTGCAACTAATGAAAAACTGTTTTTT.

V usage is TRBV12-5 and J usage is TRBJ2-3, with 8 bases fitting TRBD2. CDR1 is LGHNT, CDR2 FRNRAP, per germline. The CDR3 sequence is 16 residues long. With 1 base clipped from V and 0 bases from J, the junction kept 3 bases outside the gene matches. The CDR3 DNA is TGTGCTAGTGGTTTGGCCCCGGGGGGGAGCACAGATACGCAGTATTTT. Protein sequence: CASGLAPGGSTDTQYF.

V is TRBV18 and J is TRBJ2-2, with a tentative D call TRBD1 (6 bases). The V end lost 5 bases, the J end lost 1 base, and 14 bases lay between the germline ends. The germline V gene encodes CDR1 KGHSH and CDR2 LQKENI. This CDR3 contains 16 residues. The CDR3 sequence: CASSKSGTQNTGELFF. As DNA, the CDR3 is TGTGCCAGCTCAAAGTCCGGGACACAGAACACCGGGGAGCTGTTTTTT.

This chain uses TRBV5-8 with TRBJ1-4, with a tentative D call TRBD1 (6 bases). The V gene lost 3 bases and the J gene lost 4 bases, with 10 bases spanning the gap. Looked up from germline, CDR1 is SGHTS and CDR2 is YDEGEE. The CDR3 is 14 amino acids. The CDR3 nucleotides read TGTGCCAGCAGCTGGGGACAAGTTAATGAAAAACTGTTTTTT. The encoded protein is CASSWGQVNEKLFF.

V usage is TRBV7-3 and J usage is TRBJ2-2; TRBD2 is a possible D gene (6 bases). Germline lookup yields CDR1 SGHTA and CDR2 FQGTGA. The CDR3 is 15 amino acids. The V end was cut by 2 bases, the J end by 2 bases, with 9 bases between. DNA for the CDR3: TGTGCCAGCAGCTTAGGCGGGGTTAACACCGGGGAGCTGTTTTTT. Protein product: CASSLGGVNTGELFF.

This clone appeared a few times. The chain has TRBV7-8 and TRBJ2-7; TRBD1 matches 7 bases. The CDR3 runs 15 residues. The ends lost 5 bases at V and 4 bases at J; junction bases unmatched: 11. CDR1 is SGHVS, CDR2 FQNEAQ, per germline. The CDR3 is CASSPRTGVLYEQYF. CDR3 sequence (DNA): TGTGCCAGCAGCCCCCGAACAGGGGTTTTATACGAGCAGTACTTC.

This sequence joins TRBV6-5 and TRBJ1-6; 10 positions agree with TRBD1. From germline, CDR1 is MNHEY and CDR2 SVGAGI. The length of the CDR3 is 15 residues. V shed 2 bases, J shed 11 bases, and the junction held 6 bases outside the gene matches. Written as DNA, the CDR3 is TGTGCCAGCAGTTACGACCGGGACAGGGGTGCACCCCTCCACTTT. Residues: CASSYDRDRGAPLHF.

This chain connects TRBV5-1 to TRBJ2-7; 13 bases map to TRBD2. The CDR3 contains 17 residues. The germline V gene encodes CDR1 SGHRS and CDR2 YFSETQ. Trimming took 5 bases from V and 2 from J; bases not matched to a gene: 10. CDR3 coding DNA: TGCGCCAGCAGTTTCGGGACTAGCGGGGTCGAGGCCTACGAGCAGTACTTC. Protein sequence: CASSFGTSGVEAYEQYF.

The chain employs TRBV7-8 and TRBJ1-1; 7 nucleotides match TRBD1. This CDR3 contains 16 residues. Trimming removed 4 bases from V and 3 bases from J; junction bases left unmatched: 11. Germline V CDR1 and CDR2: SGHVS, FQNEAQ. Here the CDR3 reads CASSSPRQGVYTEAFF. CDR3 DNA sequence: TGTGCCAGCAGCTCCCCCCGACAGGGAGTGTACACTGAAGCTTTCTTT.

CDR3 in DNA: TGTGCCAGCAGCCATAGTACAGGGGCCCTCTATGGGGGCTACACCTTC. Amino acids: CASSHSTGALYGGYTF. V and J are TRBV7-9 and TRBJ1-2, with 7 bases matching TRBD1. J was trimmed by 8 bases and V by 5 bases; bases with no gene match: 17. Germline loops: CDR1 SEHNR, CDR2 FQNEAQ (reference sequence). This CDR3 has 16 amino acids. Full variable domain (remainder filled in from reference TRBV7-9 and TRBJ1-2): DTGVSQNPRHKITKRGQNVTFRCDPISEHNRLYWYRQTLGQGPEFLTYFQNEAQLEKSRLLSDRFSAERPKGSFSTLEIQRTEQGDSAMYLCASSHSTGALYGGYTFGSGTRLTVV.

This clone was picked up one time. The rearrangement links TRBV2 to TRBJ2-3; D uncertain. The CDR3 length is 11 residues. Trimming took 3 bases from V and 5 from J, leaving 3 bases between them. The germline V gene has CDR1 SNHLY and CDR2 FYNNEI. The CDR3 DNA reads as TGTGCCAGCAGTGATAGAGATACGCAGTATTTT. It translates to CASSDRDTQYF.

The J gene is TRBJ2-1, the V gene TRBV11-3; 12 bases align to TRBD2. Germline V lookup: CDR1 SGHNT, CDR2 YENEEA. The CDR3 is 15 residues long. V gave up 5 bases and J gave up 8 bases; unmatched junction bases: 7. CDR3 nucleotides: TGTGCCAGCAGCCCTAGCGGGGGGGCAGGACATGAGCAGTTCTTC. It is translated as CASSPSGGAGHEQFF.

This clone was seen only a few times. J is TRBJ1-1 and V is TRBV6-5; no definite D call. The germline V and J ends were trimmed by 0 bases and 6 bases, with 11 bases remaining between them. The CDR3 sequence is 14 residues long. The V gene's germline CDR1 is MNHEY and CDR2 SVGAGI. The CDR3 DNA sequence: TGTGCCAGCAGTTACTCTGGCGAAAGCGCTGAAGCTTTCTTT. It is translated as CASSYSGESAEAFF.

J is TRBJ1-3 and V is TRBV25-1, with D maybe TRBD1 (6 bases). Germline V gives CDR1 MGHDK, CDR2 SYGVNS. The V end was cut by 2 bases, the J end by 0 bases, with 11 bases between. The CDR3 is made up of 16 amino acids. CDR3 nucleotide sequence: TGTGCCAGCAGTGAACCTGGGACACTCTCTGGAAACACCATATATTTT. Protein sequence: CASSEPGTLSGNTIYF.

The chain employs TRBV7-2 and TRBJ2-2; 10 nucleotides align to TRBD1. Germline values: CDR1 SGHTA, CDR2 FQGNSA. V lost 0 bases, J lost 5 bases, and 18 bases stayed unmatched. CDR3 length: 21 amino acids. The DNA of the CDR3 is TGTGCCAGCAGCTTAGCTGGGTGGAGACCGGGACAGGGGAAGGAAACCGGGGAGCTGTTTTTT. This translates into CASSLAGWRPGQGKETGELFF.

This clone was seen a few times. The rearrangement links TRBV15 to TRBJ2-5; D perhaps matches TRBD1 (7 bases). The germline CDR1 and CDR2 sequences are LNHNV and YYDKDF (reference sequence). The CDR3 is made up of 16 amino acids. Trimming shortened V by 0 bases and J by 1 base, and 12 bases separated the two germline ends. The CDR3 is CATSRDRGAIQETQYF. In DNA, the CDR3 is TGTGCCACCAGCAGAGACAGGGGGGCAATCCAAGAGACCCAGTACTTC.